The 10 T cell receptor beta chains presented below share a single source sample, sequenced in a study of shared clonotypes between healthy human individuals. Repertoires were generated with immunoSEQ multiplex PCR, while TCRdb's copy carries only in-frame clones and drops some. The sample has around 1.1 million clones; approximately 77% are singletons. Sequenced material: memory CD4+ T cells from PBMCs. Subset here: CD45RA-negative fraction. All receptors come from a man younger than 35 in good health. Some clones in this sample may be carry-over from other donors' samples.

This clone was counted a few times. The genes are TRBV2 and TRBJ2-1; 11 nucleotides agree with TRBD2. The CDR3 consists of 19 residues. Germline CDR1 reads SNHLY; CDR2 reads FYNNEI. J gave up 8 bases and V 5 bases, and 20 bases lay outside the gene matches. The CDR3 DNA reads as TGTGCCAGCAGTCAAAATCTTCCGACTCTAGCGGGAGGCCAGGATGAGCAGTTCTTC. Translation gives CASSQNLPTLAGGQDEQFF.

The chain recombines TRBV4-2 with TRBJ2-7; 16 bases are shared with TRBD2. CDR1 LGHNA and CDR2 YNFKEQ come from the germline V gene. The V and J ends lost 4 bases and 4 bases, in that order; junction bases with no gene match: 13. The CDR3 contains 19 residues. CDR3 sequence (DNA): TGTGCCAGCAGCCGGGACGGGACTAGCGGGAGGGCCTATCAATACGAGCAGTACTTC. Protein sequence: CASSRDGTSGRAYQYEQYF.

In its sample, this clone was seen a few times. J is TRBJ1-1 and V is TRBV28; a weak D match, TRBD1 (5 bases). Germline CDR1 is MDHEN and CDR2 is SYDVKM. V was clipped by 6 bases and J by 1 base, with 12 bases between them. The CDR3 runs 14 residues. CDR3 amino acids: CASSPGPTNTEAFF. The CDR3 nucleotides read TGTGCCAGCAGCCCGGGACCGACGAACACTGAAGCTTTCTTT.

The chain recombines TRBV5-1 with TRBJ2-4; 8 bases line up with TRBD1. The V and J ends lost 4 bases and 0 bases, in that order; junction bases with no gene match: 6. The CDR3 length is 16 residues. CDR1 is SGHRS and CDR2 is YFSETQ in the germline V gene. The CDR3 sequence is CASSPGQALAKNIQYF. CDR3 coding DNA: TGCGCCAGCAGCCCGGGACAGGCCCTAGCCAAAAACATTCAGTACTTC.

This clone was observed a handful of times. CDR3 in DNA: TGTGCCACCATCCCTTCGGGACTCACATACAATGAGCAGTTCTTC. Its translation is CATIPSGLTYNEQFF. The chain couples TRBV28 to TRBJ2-1; a possible D gene is TRBD2 (6 bases). In germline, CDR1 is MDHEN, CDR2 SYDVKM. V gave up 10 bases and J gave up 4 bases, with 20 bases separating them. CDR3 length: 15 residues.

The chain links TRBV7-2 to TRBJ1-1; D possibly corresponds to TRBD1 (6 bases). The V gene's germline CDR1 is SGHTA and CDR2 FQGNSA. V lost 6 bases and J lost 10, with 18 bases in between. The CDR3 covers 13 residues. As DNA, the CDR3 is TGTGCCAGCAGTCCAGGACAGCCTCGGGGAGCTTTCTTT. This gives the protein CASSPGQPRGAFF. Full variable domain (outside the CDR3, taken from reference TRBV7-2 and TRBJ1-1): GAGVSQSPSNKVTEKGKDVELRCDPISGHTALYWYRQSLGQGLEFLIYFQGNSAPDKSGLPSDRFSAERTGGSVSTLTIQRTQQEDSAVYLCASSPGQPRGAFFGQGTRLTVV.

This rearrangement joins TRBV19 to TRBJ1-3; D gene uncertain. Germline V lookup: CDR1 LNHDA, CDR2 SQIVND (reference sequence). CDR3 length: 14 amino acids. The V gene lost 5 bases and the J gene lost 0 bases, with 8 bases spanning the gap. CDR3 sequence reads: CASSRRDSGNTIYF. DNA for the CDR3: TGTGCCAGTAGTCGGAGGGACTCTGGAAACACCATATATTTT.

V gene TRBV5-8 combines with J gene TRBJ2-6; D might be TRBD1 or TRBD2, each matching 5 bases. CDR1 and CDR2 from the germline V gene are SGHTS and YDEGEE. The CDR3 has 15 amino acids. Trimming cost V 3 bases and J 4 bases, with 11 bases left between them. The CDR3 reads CASSWAGAGANVLTF. Here the CDR3 DNA reads TGTGCCAGCAGCTGGGCCGGGGCCGGGGCCAACGTCCTGACTTTC.

This chain connects TRBV4-2 to TRBJ2-2; no clear D gene. From germline, CDR1 is LGHNA and CDR2 YNFKEQ. The V end lost 0 bases, the J end lost 0 bases, and 11 bases lay between the germline ends. The CDR3 sequence is 17 residues long. This CDR3 is CASSQDLRFSNTGELFF. The CDR3 DNA reads TGTGCCAGCAGCCAAGATTTAAGGTTTTCGAACACCGGGGAGCTGTTTTTT.

This CDR3 reads CASSPTGFGNQPQHF. DNA for the CDR3: TGCGCCAGCAGCCCAACAGGGTTCGGCAATCAGCCCCAGCATTTT. The V gene is TRBV5-1, the J gene TRBJ1-5; possible D gene TRBD1, 6 bases. The length of the CDR3 is 15 residues. Trimming cost V 4 bases and J 2 bases, with 13 bases left between them. Germline-derived CDR1 and CDR2 are SGHRS and YFSETQ.